This T cell receptor (beta chain) was found in a study of T-cell reconstitution after alpha-beta-depleted transplantation in children. CDR3 length equals 14 residues. CDR1 is MNHEY, CDR2 SVGAGI, per germline. V lost 2 bases, J lost 7 bases, and 4 bases stayed unmatched. Preparation of the TCRbeta library was carried out with unique molecular identifiers. TCRdb reprocessed the PCR reads via MiXCR and lists one record per CDR3 protein. In the table there are 220,000 or so distinct CDR3 sequences, 7.5% to 9.5% of which are singletons. This clonotype has a count of ten or more. The clonotype originates from a male patient under 18 who had a stem cell transplant for acute lymphoblastic leukemia, so the T cells may come from the graft donor. The chain carries TRBV6-5 and TRBJ2-3; 9 positions match TRBD1. The sequenced sample was PBMCs, mostly from graft donor cells, obtained 180 days after TCRalphabeta/CD19-depleted stem cell transplant. The chain's CDR3 is CASSYHGTGYTQYF. The CDR3 bases are TGTGCCAGCAGTTACCATGGGACAGGGTATACGCAGTATTTT.